A single sample is the source of the 16 T cell receptor beta chains below, sequenced in a study of tumor-infiltrating lymphocytes in primary liver carcinoma. The roughly 19-33 mg bulk tissue piece was not sorted before simultaneous RNA and DNA extraction. TCR beta cDNA was made from approximately 500 ng total RNA with a constant-region primer. Libraries of TCR beta came from three nested multiplex PCR rounds with slightly modified ARM-PCR. Primers for the first two PCR rounds were TRBV1-TRBV30 forward primers and a C-beta reverse primer (10 cycles per round). TCRdb redid the calling of the multiplex PCR reads with MiXCR, one entry per CDR3 protein. The table has 100,000 or so distinct CDR3 sequences, 80% to 85% seen once. Sequencing was done on a sample of liver tumor tissue from sampling region 3. Indicated subset: tumor region T3, left-lateral pole. These receptor sequences come from a middle-aged man with primary liver carcinoma and hepatitis B virus infection.

Details on this clonotype: A junction boundary mismatches the germline segment, possibly from a read error. The V gene is TRBV29-1, the J gene TRBJ2-1; 12 nucleotides agree with TRBD1. The germline CDR1 and CDR2 sequences are SQVTM and ANQGSEA. The CDR3 length is 15 residues. As DNA, the CDR3 is TGTAGCGTTGAGTTCGGGACAGGGGGCTTTCATGAGCAGTTCTTC. Translated, it gives CSVEFGTGGFHEQFF.

Comments on this clonotype: An end of the junction does not agree with germline; a read error may underlie this. This sequence joins TRBV29-1 and TRBJ1-1, with D tentatively TRBD1 (5 bases). In germline, CDR1 is SQVTM, CDR2 ANQGSEA. The CDR3 consists of 15 residues. Here the CDR3 reads CSTVVVWGLNTEVFF. CDR3 nucleotides: TGCAGCACCGTTGTTGTATGGGGCTTGAACACTGAAGTTTTCTTT.

As to this clonotype: Relative to the germline gene, one junction end is altered; a read error may explain this. V usage is TRBV4-2 and J usage is TRBJ2-7; tentatively, D is TRBD2 (5 bases). The CDR3 is made up of 16 amino acids. CDR1 is LGHNA, CDR2 YNFKEQ, per germline. The CDR3 sequence is CANSQETDSKGYEQYF. The CDR3 DNA reads as TGTGCCAACAGCCAAGAAACGGACTCAAAAGGCTACGAGCAGTACTTC.

The gene calls are TRBV6-1 and TRBJ2-2, with D hard to call. V dropped 9 bases and J dropped 5 bases, with 13 bases sitting between them. Per the germline V gene, CDR1 is MNHNS and CDR2 is SASEGT. The CDR3 covers 13 residues. This CDR3 is CASISVGTGELFF. DNA of the CDR3: TGTGCCAGTATAAGCGTCGGGACCGGGGAGCTGTTTTTT.

CDR3 in amino acids: CASSTSGVELGYTF. The CDR3 region has the DNA TGTGCCAGCAGCACATCTGGGGTAGAGTTGGGCTACACCTTC. The chain recombines TRBV7-9 with TRBJ1-2; D unresolved. Looked up from germline, CDR1 is SEHNR and CDR2 is FQNEAQ (reference sequence). Between the trimmed V and J ends, which lost 5 bases and 8 bases, there was a span of 18 bases. The CDR3 contains 14 residues.

Details on this clonotype: In this CDR3 the conserved last residue, phenylalanine or tryptophan, is missing, so a read error is likely. The DNA is omitted, as the CDR3 cannot be located on it reliably, and the CDR3 follows TCRdb's listing. The chain combines TRBV4-3 with TRBJ2-2. With termini counted, the CDR3 has 13 amino acids. CDR1 is LGHNA and CDR2 is YSLEER in the germline V gene. The CDR3 loop reads CASSQDWYGELLI.

Comment on this clonotype: At one end the junction does not follow the germline gene, possibly because of a read error. DNA for the CDR3: TGCGCCAACAGCCAAGATCGGACTAGCGGGAACACAGATACGCAGTATTTT. The encoded protein is CANSQDRTSGNTDTQYF. V gene TRBV4-1 combines with J gene TRBJ2-3; 12 nucleotides match TRBD2. This CDR3 has 17 amino acids. Germline V lookup: CDR1 MGHRA, CDR2 YSYEKL.

This clonotype was recorded many times. The chain employs TRBV4-3 and TRBJ1-1; no clear D. V was shortened by 3 bases and J by 2 bases, with 4 bases between the two germline ends. Per germline, CDR1 LGHNA and CDR2 YSLEER. There are 12 residues in the CDR3. CDR3 residues: CASSQGNTEAFF. CDR3 bases: TGCGCCAGCAGCCAGGGAAACACTGAAGCTTTCTTT.

On this clonotype itself: One junction end does not reproduce the germline sequence, and a read error may be involved. J is TRBJ1-6 and V is TRBV5-6; D gene unclear. The CDR3 extends over 16 amino acids. Germline V lookup: CDR1 SGHDT, CDR2 YYEEEE. For the CDR3, the DNA is TGTGTCAGCTTCGGCAGGTCGAGCTCCTATAATTCACCTCTCCACTTT. It encodes CVSFGRSSSYNSPLHF. The whole variable domain, filled in from reference TRBV5-6 and TRBJ1-6, reads DAGVTQSPTHLIKTRGQQVTLRCSPKSGHDTVSWYQQALGQGPQFIFQYYEEEERQRGNFPDRFSGHQFPNYSSELNVNALLLGDSALYLCVSFGRSSSYNSPLHFGNGTRLTVT.

This clonotype was detected a few times. The missing conserved phenylalanine or tryptophan at the end of this CDR3 makes a read error likely. V and J are TRBV29-1 and TRBJ2-6; possible D gene TRBD2, 5 bases. The length of the CDR3 is 13 residues. The V gene lost 4 bases and the J gene lost 1 base, with 5 bases spanning the gap. Germline assignment: CDR1 SQVTM and CDR2 ANQGSEA. This chain's CDR3 is CSVAGSGANVLTL. The CDR3 DNA follows: TGCAGCGTTGCGGGGTCTGGGGCCAACGTCCTGACTTTA.

With respect to this clonotype: No conserved phenylalanine or tryptophan is present at the end of the CDR3, so a read error is the likely explanation. It is unclear where the CDR3 begins or ends on the DNA, so no DNA is shown, and the CDR3 is as TCRdb lists it. This chain joins TRBV7-9 and TRBJ2-7; the table gives TRBD1 as D, unverified against the DNA. Counting both end residues, the CDR3 totals 12 amino acids. The germline V gene encodes CDR1 SEHNR and CDR2 FQNEAQ (reference sequence). CDR3 protein: CASTQGQSEQYL.

This clonotype was seen only once. Lacking the conserved final phenylalanine or tryptophan, this CDR3 likely reflects a read error. This chain links TRBV14 with TRBJ1-1; maybe TRBD1 (5 bases). Per the germline V gene, CDR1 is SGHDN and CDR2 is FVKESK. V was pared by 0 bases and J by 9 bases, with 14 bases between. This CDR3 has 14 residues. CDR3 residues: CASSQDQGPYQAFI. The CDR3 region has the DNA TGTGCCAGCAGCCAAGATCAGGGCCCTTACCAAGCTTTCATT.

About this clonotype itself: At one of its ends the junction is not consistent with the germline gene, which may arise from a read error. The V gene is TRBV11-2, the J gene TRBJ2-1; perhaps TRBD2 as D (6 bases). In germline, CDR1 is SGHAT, CDR2 FQNNGV. CDR3 size: 15 residues. This CDR3 is CASSPGTSSCNEQLF. The DNA of the CDR3 is TGTGCCAGCAGCCCCGGGACTTCTTCTTGCAATGAGCAGCTCTTC.

A note on this clonotype: A read error may produce the germline difference seen at one junction end. The V and J genes are TRBV6-2 or TRBV6-3 and TRBJ2-7; 9 nucleotides align to TRBD1. Germline V gene lookup returns CDR1 MNHEY and CDR2 SVGEGT. The CDR3 has 15 residues. The CDR3 nucleotides are TGTACCAGCAACTTTCCGGGACAGGGAGGCATCGAGCAGTACTTC. Translated, it gives CTSNFPGQGGIEQYF.

Turning to this clonotype: Germline and junction disagree at one end, which may indicate a read error. The chain recombines TRBV6-5 with TRBJ2-2; 8 bases match TRBD2. CDR1 is MNHEY, CDR2 SVGAGI, per germline. The CDR3 spans 15 residues. CDR3 protein: CASSSAGLVGGELFF. The CDR3 DNA sequence: TGTGCCAGCAGTTCCGCGGGACTAGTGGGAGGGGAACTGTTTTTT.

Notes on this clonotype: Germline and junction disagree at one end, which may indicate a read error. The chain uses TRBV4-2 and TRBJ2-1; 7 positions agree with TRBD1. Germline CDR1 is LGHNA and CDR2 is YNFKEQ. This CDR3 has 16 residues. The CDR3 spells CASSQEFRGSYNEQLF. CDR3 in DNA: TGTGCCAGCAGCCAGGAATTCAGGGGGAGCTACAATGAGCAACTCTTC.